The rows below give T cell receptor beta chains drawn from one sample of a study of blood T cell repertoires in COVID-19. Some clones are missing from TCRdb's copy, which holds only in-frame ones; the method was immunoSEQ multiplex PCR. The sample consists of 80,000 to 100,000 clones, roughly 80% of them appearing once. The sample consisted of peripheral blood. These receptors all come from a man between 60 and 75 years old with acute or convalescent COVID-19. CDR3s include the opening cysteine and the closing phenylalanine or tryptophan. The order of the fields is J gene, V gene, CDR3 protein.

J gene: TRBJ1-4; V gene: TRBV28; CDR3 protein: CASRGGPVLWAATNEKLFF
J gene: TRBJ1-5; V gene: TRBV7-9; CDR3 protein: CASSLEGTGVNQPQHF
J gene: TRBJ2-7; V gene: TRBV6-5; CDR3 protein: CASRKISDRSYEQYF
J gene: TRBJ2-5; V gene: TRBV7-2; CDR3 protein: CASSLGLRGGLQETQYF
J gene: TRBJ2-5; V gene: TRBV5-1; CDR3 protein: CASSSQNRVEETQYF
J gene: TRBJ1-2; V gene: TRBV4-1; CDR3 protein: CASSQTRALDGYTF
J gene: TRBJ2-5; V gene: TRBV28; CDR3 protein: CASRPGDRALETQYF
J gene: TRBJ1-2; V gene: TRBV5-4; CDR3 protein: CASSTGQNYGYTF
J gene: TRBJ1-2; V gene: TRBV28; CDR3 protein: CASSFGRVDGYTF
J gene: TRBJ2-7; V gene: TRBV19; CDR3 protein: CASTEGTGFFYEQYF
J gene: TRBJ2-5; V gene: TRBV2; CDR3 protein: CASSERETQYF
J gene: TRBJ1-6; V gene: TRBV19; CDR3 protein: CASSSPRDKTNSPLHF
J gene: TRBJ2-5; V gene: TRBV28; CDR3 protein: CASSDRVRETQYF
J gene: TRBJ2-3; V gene: TRBV7-3; CDR3 protein: CASSLTADTQYF
J gene: TRBJ2-5; V gene: TRBV7-8; CDR3 protein: CASSLRRGQGRETQYF
J gene: TRBJ2-1; V gene: TRBV19; CDR3 protein: CASSFPSYNEQFF
J gene: TRBJ2-7; V gene: TRBV4-1; CDR3 protein: CASSQARGGKYF
J gene: TRBJ2-2; V gene: TRBV19; CDR3 protein: CASSNSGEGPTGELFF
J gene: TRBJ1-5; V gene: TRBV10-3; CDR3 protein: CAIRGEGGNQPQHF
J gene: TRBJ1-1; V gene: TRBV6-1; CDR3 protein: CASSDLTGSGTEAFF
J gene: TRBJ1-2; V gene: TRBV5-6; CDR3 protein: CASRLWTGSYGYTF
J gene: TRBJ1-1; V gene: TRBV2; CDR3 protein: CASRMLTGSAEAFF
J gene: TRBJ1-1; V gene: TRBV5-1; CDR3 protein: CASSGGTGRNTEAFF
J gene: TRBJ1-5; V gene: TRBV7-2; CDR3 protein: CASSAYRDQPQHF
J gene: TRBJ2-2; V gene: TRBV10-2; CDR3 protein: CASSGGTVPGELFF
J gene: TRBJ2-3; V gene: TRBV7-2; CDR3 protein: CASSFRADTQYF
J gene: TRBJ1-4; V gene: TRBV5-1; CDR3 protein: CASSGAGGSEKLFF
J gene: TRBJ2-1; V gene: TRBV7-9; CDR3 protein: CATSPGQTYNEQFF
J gene: TRBJ2-2; V gene: TRBV5-5; CDR3 protein: CASSLVSSQGTGELFF
J gene: TRBJ1-3; V gene: TRBV4-1; CDR3 protein: CASSQGGTGGLGNTIYF
J gene: TRBJ2-7; V gene: TRBV28; CDR3 protein: CASSGTGGSSYEQYF
J gene: TRBJ1-5; V gene: TRBV15; CDR3 protein: CATSNAGTGNQPQHF
J gene: TRBJ2-7; V gene: TRBV6-5; CDR3 protein: CASSYRAGDSYEQYF
J gene: TRBJ2-5; V gene: TRBV18; CDR3 protein: CASSPLLSPTGQETQYF
J gene: TRBJ1-4; V gene: TRBV6-6; CDR3 protein: CASGFVTGVEKLFF
J gene: TRBJ2-7; V gene: TRBV6-5; CDR3 protein: CASSSRSTYEQYF
J gene: TRBJ1-5; V gene: TRBV5-5; CDR3 protein: CASSLIAGAAQPQHF
J gene: TRBJ1-5; V gene: TRBV3-1/TRBV3-2; CDR3 protein: CASSQGGTGRNQPQHF
J gene: TRBJ2-7; V gene: TRBV6-5; CDR3 protein: CASQQGTSGYEQYF
J gene: TRBJ1-2; V gene: TRBV7-8; CDR3 protein: CASSLGQVHNYGYTF
J gene: TRBJ1-1; V gene: TRBV7-9; CDR3 protein: CASSRAAGENTEAFF
J gene: TRBJ2-5; V gene: TRBV7-2; CDR3 protein: CASSLAGSRQSQYF
J gene: TRBJ2-3; V gene: TRBV7-8; CDR3 protein: CASSSQDRETDTQYF
J gene: TRBJ1-1; V gene: TRBV5-4; CDR3 protein: CASSRTGAFEAFF
J gene: TRBJ2-7; V gene: TRBV7-2; CDR3 protein: CASSLLAGSEQYF
J gene: TRBJ2-2; V gene: TRBV11-3; CDR3 protein: CASSPGQGDTGELFF